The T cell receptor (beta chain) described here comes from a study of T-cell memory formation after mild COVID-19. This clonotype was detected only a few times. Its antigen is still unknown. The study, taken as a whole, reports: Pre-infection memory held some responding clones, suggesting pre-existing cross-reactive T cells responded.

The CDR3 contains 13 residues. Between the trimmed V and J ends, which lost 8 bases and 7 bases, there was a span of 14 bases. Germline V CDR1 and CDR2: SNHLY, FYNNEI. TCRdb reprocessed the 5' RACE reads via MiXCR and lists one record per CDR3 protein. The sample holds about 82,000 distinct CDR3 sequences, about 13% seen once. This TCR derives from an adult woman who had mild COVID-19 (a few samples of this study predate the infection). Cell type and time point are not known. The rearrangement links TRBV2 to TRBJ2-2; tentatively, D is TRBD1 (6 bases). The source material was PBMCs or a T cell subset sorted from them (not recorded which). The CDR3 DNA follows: TGTGCCAGCGGATACAGGGACGGCGGGGAGCTGTTTTTT. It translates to CASGYRDGGELFF. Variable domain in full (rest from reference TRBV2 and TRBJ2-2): EPEVTQTPSHQVTQMGQEVILRCVPISNHLYFYWYRQILGQKVEFLVSFYNNEISEKSEIFDDQFSVERPDGSNFTLKIRSTKLEDSAMYFCASGYRDGGELFFGEGSRLTVL.